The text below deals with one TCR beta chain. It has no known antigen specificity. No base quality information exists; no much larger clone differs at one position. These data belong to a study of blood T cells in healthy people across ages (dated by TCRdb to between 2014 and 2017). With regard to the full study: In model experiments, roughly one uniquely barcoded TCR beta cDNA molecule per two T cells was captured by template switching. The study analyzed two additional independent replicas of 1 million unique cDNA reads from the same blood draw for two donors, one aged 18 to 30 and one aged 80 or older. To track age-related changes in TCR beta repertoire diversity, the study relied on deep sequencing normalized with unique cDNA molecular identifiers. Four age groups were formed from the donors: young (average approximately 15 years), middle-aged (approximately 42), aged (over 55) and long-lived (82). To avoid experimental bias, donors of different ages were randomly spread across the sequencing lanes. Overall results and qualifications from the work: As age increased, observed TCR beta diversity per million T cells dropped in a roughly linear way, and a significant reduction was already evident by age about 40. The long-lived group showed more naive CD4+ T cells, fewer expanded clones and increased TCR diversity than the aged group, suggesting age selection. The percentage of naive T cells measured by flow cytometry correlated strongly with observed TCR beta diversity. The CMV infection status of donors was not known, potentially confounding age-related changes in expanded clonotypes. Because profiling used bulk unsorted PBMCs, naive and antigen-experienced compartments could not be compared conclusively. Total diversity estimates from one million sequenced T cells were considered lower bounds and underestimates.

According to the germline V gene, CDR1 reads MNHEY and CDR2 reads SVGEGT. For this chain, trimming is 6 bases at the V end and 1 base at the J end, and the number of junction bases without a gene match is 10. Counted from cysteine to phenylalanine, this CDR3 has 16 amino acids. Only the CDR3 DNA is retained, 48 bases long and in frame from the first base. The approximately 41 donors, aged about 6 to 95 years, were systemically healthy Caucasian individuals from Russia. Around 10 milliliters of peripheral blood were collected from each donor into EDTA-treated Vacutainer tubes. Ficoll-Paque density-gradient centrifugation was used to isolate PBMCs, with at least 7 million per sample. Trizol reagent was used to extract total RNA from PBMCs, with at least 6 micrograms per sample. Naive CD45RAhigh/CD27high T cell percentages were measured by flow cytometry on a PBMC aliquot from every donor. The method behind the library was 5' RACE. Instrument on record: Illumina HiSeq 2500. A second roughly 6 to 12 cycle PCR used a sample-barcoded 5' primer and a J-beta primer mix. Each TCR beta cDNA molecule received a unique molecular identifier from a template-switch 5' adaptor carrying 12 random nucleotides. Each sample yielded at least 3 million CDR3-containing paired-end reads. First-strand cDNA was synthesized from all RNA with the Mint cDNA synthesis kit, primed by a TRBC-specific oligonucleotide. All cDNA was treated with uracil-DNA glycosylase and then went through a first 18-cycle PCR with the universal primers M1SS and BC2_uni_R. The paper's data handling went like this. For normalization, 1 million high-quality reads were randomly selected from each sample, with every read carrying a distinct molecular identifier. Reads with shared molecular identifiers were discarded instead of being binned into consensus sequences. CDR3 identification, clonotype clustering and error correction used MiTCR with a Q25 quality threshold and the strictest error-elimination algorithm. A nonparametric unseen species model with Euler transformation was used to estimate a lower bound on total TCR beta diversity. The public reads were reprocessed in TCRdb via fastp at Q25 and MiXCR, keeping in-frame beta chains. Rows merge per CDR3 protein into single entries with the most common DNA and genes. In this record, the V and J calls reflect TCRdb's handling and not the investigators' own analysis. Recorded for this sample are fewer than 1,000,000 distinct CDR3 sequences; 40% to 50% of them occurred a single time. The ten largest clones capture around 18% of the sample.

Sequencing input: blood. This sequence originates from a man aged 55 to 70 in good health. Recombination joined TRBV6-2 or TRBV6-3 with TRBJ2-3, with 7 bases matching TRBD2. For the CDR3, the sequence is CASRNLLAGGTDTQYF. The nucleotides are TGTGCCAGCAGGAACCTACTTGCGGGGGGCACAGATACGCAGTATTTT.